These 21 T cell receptor beta chains were all obtained from the same sample, sequenced in a study of human T cells and chemical hapten exposure. Each CDR3 protein gets one entry after TCRdb re-called the RACE reads with MiXCR. Among 84,000 or so distinct CDR3 sequences listed, roughly a tenth were seen once. Noted time point: patch test 2, 6 weeks after DPC sensitization. Treatment meaning: therapeutic diphenylcyclopropenone sensitization with weekly scalp DPC. The sample was whole blood, taken in connection with sensitization to the hapten diphenylcyclopropenone (DPC). The receptor source for this set is a woman aged 30 to 39 with alopecia areata. Some clones in this sample may be carry-over from other donors' samples.

This clonotype has ten or more counts. The chain joins TRBV18 to TRBJ2-3, with 8 positions matching TRBD1. The CDR3 spans 15 residues. CDR1 and CDR2 (germline): KGHSH, LQKENI. J lost 4 bases, V lost 3 bases, and 6 bases had no gene match. For the CDR3, the DNA is TGTGCCAGCTCACCCCCAGGGGGCGCCGCAGATACGCAGTATTTT. It translates to CASSPPGGAADTQYF.

This clonotype was observed many times. The CDR3 spells CASSIFGDSHSPLHF. CDR3 sequence (DNA): TGTGCCAGTAGTATTTTCGGGGACAGTCATTCACCCCTCCACTTT. The rearrangement links TRBV19 to TRBJ1-6, with 7 bases that match TRBD1. With V trimmed by 3 bases and J by 8 bases, 7 bases remained unmatched. Germline CDR1 LNHDA, CDR2 SQIVND (reference sequence). The CDR3 extends over 15 amino acids.

This clonotype was counted many times. Here the CDR3 reads CASSQGSDTEAFF. The CDR3 region has the DNA TGTGCCAGCTCACAGGGTTCGGACACTGAAGCTTTCTTT. This sequence joins TRBV18 and TRBJ1-1, with D hard to call. With 4 bases removed from V and 3 bases from J, the gap between germline ends came to 9 bases. Per the germline V gene, CDR1 is KGHSH and CDR2 is LQKENI. The CDR3 is 13 amino acids. Complete variable domain (other parts from reference TRBV18 and TRBJ1-1): NAGVMQNPRHLVRRRGQEARLRCSPMKGHSHVYWYRQLPEEGLKFMVYLQKENIIDESGMPKERFSAEFPKEGPSILRIQQVVRGDSAAYFCASSQGSDTEAFFGQGTRLTVV.

This chain connects TRBV4-1 to TRBJ1-2, with 7 bases identical to TRBD1. This CDR3 is 17 amino acids long. Germline V gene lookup returns CDR1 MGHRA and CDR2 YSYEKL. Trimming took 2 bases from V and 8 from J; bases not matched to a gene: 17. The CDR3 region has the DNA TGCGCCAGCAGCCAATTATTAGGGACAGCCGGTATGGCGGGCTACACCTTC. This encodes CASSQLLGTAGMAGYTF.

This clonotype was seen many times. CDR3 in amino acids: CSVHGTSGNTDTQYF. The CDR3 DNA reads TGCAGCGTACACGGGACTAGCGGAAACACAGATACGCAGTATTTT. The chain carries TRBV29-1 and TRBJ2-3; 11 bases match TRBD2. CDR1 and CDR2 from the germline V gene are SQVTM and ANQGSEA. J was trimmed by 2 bases and V by 6 bases; bases with no gene match: 7. The CDR3 consists of 15 residues.

This clonotype was counted only a few times. The V call is TRBV7-6, the J call TRBJ1-1; D ambiguous. The CDR3 length is 16 residues. The germline V gene has CDR1 SGHVS and CDR2 FNYEAQ. Trimming removed 4 bases from V and 3 bases from J, with 18 bases in between. The CDR3 sequence is CASSSLGSHVYTEAFF. CDR3 nucleotide sequence: TGTGCCAGCAGCTCCCTTGGCAGTCACGTATACACTGAAGCTTTCTTT.

This chain uses TRBV6-2 or TRBV6-3 with TRBJ2-7; tentative D call: TRBD1 (6 bases). Trimming removed 5 bases at V and 6 bases at J, with 20 bases between. The CDR3 extends over 15 amino acids. Germline CDR1 and CDR2: MNHEY and SVGEGT. The CDR3 loop reads CASSAQDRRFGEQYF. In nucleotides, the CDR3 is TGTGCCAGCAGTGCCCAAGACAGGCGGTTTGGCGAGCAGTACTTC.

This clonotype was recorded at least ten times. The J gene is TRBJ2-1, the V gene TRBV14; 8 bases agree with TRBD1. J was trimmed by 7 bases and V by 1 base; bases with no gene match: 6. The CDR3 loop spans 15 amino acids. CDR1 and CDR2 (germline): SGHDN, FVKESK. CDR3 protein: CASSQAGGRRNEQFF. CDR3 in DNA: TGTGCCAGCAGCCAAGCAGGGGGCAGGCGAAATGAGCAGTTCTTC.

Many counts were recorded for this clonotype. The chain uses TRBV20-1 and TRBJ2-6; TRBD2 matches 7 bases. The V and J ends lost 4 bases and 2 bases, in that order; junction bases with no gene match: 14. The germline CDR1 and CDR2 sequences are DFQATT and SNEGSKA (reference sequence). This CDR3 is 18 amino acids long. Written as DNA, the CDR3 is TGCAGTGCTACTGTCCCCTCCGGGGGGAGGGCTGGGGCCAACGTCCTGACTTTC. The encoded protein is CSATVPSGGRAGANVLTF.

This clonotype was counted many times. The chain uses TRBV11-3 and TRBJ2-2; D uncertain. This CDR3 contains 14 residues. Deletions cut 1 base from V and 4 bases from J, with 7 bases between. Germline V CDR1 and CDR2: SGHNT, YENEEA. The CDR3 here is CASSLGSTTGELFF. CDR3 DNA: TGTGCCAGCAGCTTAGGTAGCACCACCGGGGAGCTGTTTTTT.

This clonotype was seen a few times. Mismatch with germline at one junction end may stem from a read error. The rearrangement links TRBV7-2 to TRBJ1-1; 9 bases align to TRBD1. CDR1 is SGHTA, CDR2 FQGNSA, per germline. CDR3 length: 17 amino acids. The CDR3, as DNA: TGTGCCAGCAACTTAGTGGGAACAGGGGGCATGAACACTGAAGCTTTCTTT. Amino acid sequence: CASNLVGTGGMNTEAFF.

This clonotype appeared many times. The chain employs TRBV3-1 and TRBJ2-2; the match to TRBD2 covers 7 bases. The germline V gene encodes CDR1 LGHDT and CDR2 YNNKEL (reference sequence). This CDR3 is built from 17 residues. The V and J ends lost 4 bases and 5 bases, in that order; junction bases with no gene match: 13. Here the CDR3 reads CASSRRTTGGRTGELFF. DNA for the CDR3: TGTGCCAGCAGCCGCCGAACGACCGGGGGGAGAACCGGGGAGCTGTTTTTT.

The sample holds many counts of this clonotype. The chain couples TRBV12-3 or TRBV12-4 to TRBJ1-1; TRBD1 is a possible D gene (5 bases). V dropped 5 bases and J dropped 5 bases, with 15 bases sitting between them. The CDR3 is made up of 14 amino acids. The CDR3, as DNA: TGTGCCAGCAGTCGCGGGGGGGAGGGGACTGAAGCTTTCTTT. Amino acids: CASSRGGEGTEAFF.

This clonotype was recorded at least ten times. The chain recombines TRBV18 with TRBJ1-1; perhaps TRBD1 as D (6 bases). The ends were cut back, 1 base at V and 3 bases at J, with 6 bases in the middle. The CDR3 extends over 13 amino acids. Germline V gene sequence: CDR1 KGHSH, CDR2 LQKENI. In DNA form, the CDR3 reads TGTGCCAGCTCACCACAGGGGGACACTGAAGCTTTCTTT. The encoded protein is CASSPQGDTEAFF.

This clonotype was seen repeatedly, ten times or more. This CDR3 reads CSAPKEGSGELFF. CDR3 nucleotide sequence: TGCAGTGCCCCAAAGGAGGGCTCCGGGGAGCTGTTTTTT. The chain combines TRBV20-1 with TRBJ2-2; D might be TRBD2 (6 bases). CDR3 size: 13 residues. Trimming left V 6 bases short and J 6 bases short, with 14 bases between. Germline V lookup: CDR1 DFQATT, CDR2 SNEGSKA (reference sequence).

CDR3 sequence reads: CATSDWGVGGQETQYF. As DNA, the CDR3 is TGTGCCACCAGTGATTGGGGGGTGGGAGGCCAAGAGACCCAGTACTTC. The gene calls are TRBV24-1 and TRBJ2-5, with a tentative D call TRBD2 (6 bases). CDR1 KGHDR and CDR2 SFDVKD come from the germline V gene. V lost 2 bases and J 1 base, leaving 13 bases between the germline ends. The CDR3 is made up of 16 amino acids.

With respect to this clonotype: Since a much larger clone is just one base distant, this may be a read error. The genes are TRBV18 and TRBJ2-2; D is ambiguous. This CDR3 contains 14 residues. V gave up 5 bases and J gave up 5 bases, with 12 bases separating them. Germline loops: CDR1 KGHSH, CDR2 LQKENI. CDR3 nucleotides: TGTGCCAGCTCATCGACACTCCAAACCGGGGAGCTGTTTTTT. It translates to CASSSTLQTGELFF.

The genes are TRBV6-2 or TRBV6-3 and TRBJ1-5; TRBD1 matches 7 bases. Germline-derived CDR1 and CDR2 are MNHEY and SVGEGT. V shed 8 bases, J shed 4 bases, and the junction held 5 bases outside the gene matches. CDR3 length: 13 residues. In nucleotides, the CDR3 is TGTGCCAGCGAGAGGGACAGTAATCAGCCCCAGCATTTT. Amino acids: CASERDSNQPQHF.

This clonotype was observed at least ten times. The chain uses TRBV7-2 and TRBJ2-7; TRBD2 aligns across 8 bases. Trimming at V came to 4 bases and at J to 4 bases, leaving 6 bases not matched to a gene. Per the germline V gene, CDR1 is SGHTA and CDR2 is FQGNSA. The CDR3 spans 14 residues. The CDR3 DNA is TGTGCCAGCAGCTCAACTAGCGGACCTTACGAGCAGTACTTC. Protein sequence: CASSSTSGPYEQYF.

In this sample, this clonotype turned up many times. The genes are TRBV6-2 or TRBV6-3 and TRBJ1-4; no definite D call. The CDR3 is 11 amino acids. V was cut by 5 bases and J by 8 bases, with 6 bases left in between. CDR1 is MNHEY, CDR2 SVGEGT, per germline. DNA of the CDR3: TGTGCCAGCAGTGAAAGGGAAAAACTGTTTTTT. It encodes CASSEREKLFF.

This clonotype turned up a few times. This chain links TRBV6-5 with TRBJ1-2; 10 bases match TRBD1. The length of the CDR3 is 15 residues. Trimming took 0 bases from V and 7 from J; bases not matched to a gene: 5. In germline, CDR1 is MNHEY, CDR2 SVGAGI. Written as DNA, the CDR3 is TGTGCCAGCAGTTACTCGTGGACAGGGGGTAGTGGCTACACCTTC. It specifies CASSYSWTGGSGYTF.